Included here is one TCR beta chain sequence, with context. Sequencing was performed with immunoSEQ multiplex PCR; in TCRdb, only in-frame clones are kept and a portion is missing. The sample holds about 120,000 clones, about 79% seen once. This sample is part of a study of blood T cell repertoires in COVID-19. The CDR3 extends over 17 amino acids. J gave up 5 bases and V 1 base, and 11 bases lay outside the gene matches. The germline V gene encodes CDR1 LNHDA and CDR2 SQIVND (reference sequence). The sequence was collected from a man between 65 and 80 years old with acute or convalescent COVID-19. The sample taken for sequencing was peripheral blood. The chain has TRBV19 and TRBJ2-3, with TRBD2 identical over 8 bases. CDR3 in amino acids: CASSIAAGAPGVDTQYF. DNA of the CDR3: TGTGCCAGTAGTATAGCAGCGGGGGCCCCCGGGGTAGATACGCAGTATTTT.